Each of the 3 T cell receptor beta chains below was sequenced from the same sample in a study of blood T cell repertoires in COVID-19. Some clones are missing from TCRdb's copy, which holds only in-frame ones; the method was immunoSEQ multiplex PCR. The table shows 190,000 or so clones, with approximately 80% occurring only once. Sequenced material: PBMCs or T cells enriched from blood (not recorded which). The receptors stem from a man aged 40-50 years who had recovered from COVID-19.

The rearrangement joins TRBV5-6 to TRBJ2-1, with 8 nucleotides matching TRBD2. The V and J ends lost 4 bases and 6 bases, in that order; junction bases with no gene match: 9. CDR3 size: 15 residues. Germline V gene lookup returns CDR1 SGHDT and CDR2 YYEEEE. The CDR3 DNA follows: TGTGCCAGCAGCCTTCGAGGGACTAGATCCAATGAGCAGTTCTTC. It translates to CASSLRGTRSNEQFF.

The chain couples TRBV2 to TRBJ1-1, with D tentatively TRBD1 (5 bases). CDR3 length: 10 amino acids. The V gene's germline CDR1 is SNHLY and CDR2 FYNNEI. Trimming cost V 9 bases and J 9 bases, with 11 bases left between them. The DNA of the CDR3 is TGTGCCAGTATGACAGTCCAAGCTTTCTTT. Protein product: CASMTVQAFF. The whole variable domain, remainder taken from reference TRBV2 and TRBJ1-1, is EPEVTQTPSHQVTQMGQEVILRCVPISNHLYFYWYRQILGQKVEFLVSFYNNEISEKSEIFDDQFSVERPDGSNFTLKIRSTKLEDSAMYFCASMTVQAFFGQGTRLTVV.

This clone was detected once. The J gene is TRBJ1-1, the V gene TRBV9, with a weak D call TRBD1 (6 bases). The germline V and J ends were trimmed by 0 bases and 2 bases, with 11 bases remaining between them. CDR3 length: 15 amino acids. CDR1 SGDLS and CDR2 YYNGEE come from the germline V gene. The CDR3 here is CASSVAGGANTEAFF. The CDR3 DNA follows: TGTGCCAGCAGCGTAGCTGGGGGGGCAAACACTGAAGCTTTCTTT.